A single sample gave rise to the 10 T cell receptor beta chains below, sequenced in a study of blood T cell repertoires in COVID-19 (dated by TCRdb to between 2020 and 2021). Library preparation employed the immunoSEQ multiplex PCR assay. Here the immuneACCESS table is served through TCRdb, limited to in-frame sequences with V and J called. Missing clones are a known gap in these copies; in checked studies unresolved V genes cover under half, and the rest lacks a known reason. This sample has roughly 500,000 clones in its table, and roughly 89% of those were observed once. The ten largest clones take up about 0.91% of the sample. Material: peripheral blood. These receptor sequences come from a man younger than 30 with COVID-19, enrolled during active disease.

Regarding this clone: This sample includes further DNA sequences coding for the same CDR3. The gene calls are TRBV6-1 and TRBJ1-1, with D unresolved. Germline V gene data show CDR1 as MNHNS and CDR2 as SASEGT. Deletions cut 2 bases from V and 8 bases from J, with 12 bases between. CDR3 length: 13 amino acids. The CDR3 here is CASSESRGLEAFF. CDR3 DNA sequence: TGTGCCAGCAGTGAATCTCGGGGTCTGGAAGCTTTCTTT.

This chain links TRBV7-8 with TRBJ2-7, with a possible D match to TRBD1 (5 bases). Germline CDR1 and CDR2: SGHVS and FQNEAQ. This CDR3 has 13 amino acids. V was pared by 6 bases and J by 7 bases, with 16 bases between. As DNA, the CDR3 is TGTGCCAGCAGTTTTCCCTCAGGGCAAGAGCAGTACTTC. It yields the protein CASSFPSGQEQYF.

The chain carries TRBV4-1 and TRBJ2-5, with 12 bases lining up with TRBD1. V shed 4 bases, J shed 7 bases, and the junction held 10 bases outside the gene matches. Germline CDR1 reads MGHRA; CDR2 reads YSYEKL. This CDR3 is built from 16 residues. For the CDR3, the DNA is TGCGCCAGCAGCCGGGGGACAGGGGGCGTCCTAGGGACCCAGTACTTC. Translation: CASSRGTGGVLGTQYF.

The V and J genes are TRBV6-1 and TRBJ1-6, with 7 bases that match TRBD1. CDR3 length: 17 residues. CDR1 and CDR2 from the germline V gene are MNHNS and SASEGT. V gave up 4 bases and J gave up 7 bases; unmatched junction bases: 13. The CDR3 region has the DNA TGTGCCAGCAGTGCCCAAGGAACGGGACAGAGCAATTCACCCCTCCACTTT. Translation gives CASSAQGTGQSNSPLHF.

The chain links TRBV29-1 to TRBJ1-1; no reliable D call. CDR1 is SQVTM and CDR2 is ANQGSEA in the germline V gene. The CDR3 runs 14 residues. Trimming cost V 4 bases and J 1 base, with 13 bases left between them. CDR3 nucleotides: TGCAGCGTTGGAGGCCGTAGCCAGAACACTGAAGCTTTCTTT. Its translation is CSVGGRSQNTEAFF.

CDR3 in DNA: TGTGCCAGCAGGGATTCAGGGCTCTTGGGGGAGCAGTACTTC. Amino acid sequence: CASRDSGLLGEQYF. This chain connects TRBV5-4 to TRBJ2-7; possible D gene TRBD1, 5 bases. Trimming stripped 5 bases from V and 7 bases from J, with 19 bases between. Germline assignment: CDR1 SGHNT and CDR2 YYREEE (reference sequence). This CDR3 region has 14 residues.

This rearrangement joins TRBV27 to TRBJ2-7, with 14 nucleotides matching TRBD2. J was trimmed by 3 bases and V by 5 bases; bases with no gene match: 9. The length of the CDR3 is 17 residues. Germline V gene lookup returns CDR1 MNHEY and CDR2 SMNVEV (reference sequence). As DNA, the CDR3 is TGTGCCAGCAGTCCCCCCCTGGGACTAGCGGGAGACTACGAGCAGTACTTC. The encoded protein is CASSPPLGLAGDYEQYF.

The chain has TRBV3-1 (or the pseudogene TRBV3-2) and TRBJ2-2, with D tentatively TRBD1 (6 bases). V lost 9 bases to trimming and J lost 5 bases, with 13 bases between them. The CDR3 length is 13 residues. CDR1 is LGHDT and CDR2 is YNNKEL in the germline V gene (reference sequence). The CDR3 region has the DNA TGTGCCAGTCACCCCAGGGGAACCGGGGAGCTGTTTTTT. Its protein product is CASHPRGTGELFF.

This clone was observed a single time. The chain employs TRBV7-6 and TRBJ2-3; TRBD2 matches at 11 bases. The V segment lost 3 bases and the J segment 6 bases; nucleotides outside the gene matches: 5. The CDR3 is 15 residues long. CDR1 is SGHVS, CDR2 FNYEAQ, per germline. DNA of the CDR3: TGTGCCAGCAGCTTGACTAGCGGGATACCTGATACGCAGTATTTT. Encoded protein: CASSLTSGIPDTQYF.

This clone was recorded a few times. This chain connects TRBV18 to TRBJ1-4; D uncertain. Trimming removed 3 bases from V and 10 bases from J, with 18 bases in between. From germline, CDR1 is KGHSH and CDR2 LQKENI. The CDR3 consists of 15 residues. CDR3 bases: TGTGCCAGCTCACCGAGGACGGACCCGGAGGGAAAACTGTTTTTT. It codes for CASSPRTDPEGKLFF.